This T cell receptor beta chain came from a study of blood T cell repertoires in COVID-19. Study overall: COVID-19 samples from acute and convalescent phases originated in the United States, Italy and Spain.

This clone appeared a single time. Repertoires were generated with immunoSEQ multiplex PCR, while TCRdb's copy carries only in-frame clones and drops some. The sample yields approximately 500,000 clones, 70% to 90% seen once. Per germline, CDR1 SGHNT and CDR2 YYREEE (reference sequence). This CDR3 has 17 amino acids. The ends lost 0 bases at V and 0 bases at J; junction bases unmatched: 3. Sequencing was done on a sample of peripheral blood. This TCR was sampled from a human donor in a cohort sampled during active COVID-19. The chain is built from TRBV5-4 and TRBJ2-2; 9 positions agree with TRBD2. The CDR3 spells CASSLEASGTNTGELFF. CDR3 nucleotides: TGTGCCAGCAGCTTGGAGGCTAGCGGGACGAACACCGGGGAGCTGTTTTTT.